This entry describes one T cell receptor (beta chain). Its antigen is not identified. These data are taken from a study of response to subunit inactivated influenza vaccine. Study-level results: Authors suggested each seasonal flu vaccination may recruit only limited numbers of new T cells.

TCRdb reprocessed the RT-PCR reads via MiXCR and lists one record per CDR3 protein. The sample lists 500,000 to 600,000 distinct CDR3 sequences; about 8% were seen once. The origin of this receptor is a man aged 45 to 75 who received an inactivated influenza vaccine. The input for sequencing was PBMCs from blood, taken less than 25 months after vaccination.

This CDR3 is CASSRDSGLATLEQFF. Written as DNA, the CDR3 is TGTGCCAGCAGTCGAGATTCGGGACTAGCGACACTCGAGCAGTTCTTC. The J gene is TRBJ2-1, the V gene TRBV25-1, with 10 bases matching TRBD2. CDR3 size: 16 residues. J was trimmed by 10 bases and V by 5 bases; bases with no gene match: 14. The germline CDR1 and CDR2 sequences are MGHDK and SYGVNS.